The sequence of this T cell receptor beta chain was determined in a study of blood T cell repertoires in COVID-19. For the study at large: Acute-phase and convalescent COVID-19 samples originated in the United States, Italy and Spain. The cDNA or gDNA used as material had been derived from T cells, B-cell-depleted T cells, or PBMCs.

Under the authors' procedure: Estimation of nucleated cell counts was performed using reference gene primer amplification. Sequencing was performed with immunoSEQ multiplex PCR; in TCRdb, only in-frame clones are kept and a portion is missing. From that table come the V and J calls and clone size; the DNA was used to work out D and trimming. Seen here are some 150,000 clones, around 87% observed once, and the top ten hold 8.5% to 9.5%. Deletions cut 3 bases from V and 2 bases from J, with 17 bases between. Germline lookup yields CDR1 DFQATT and CDR2 SNEGSKA (reference sequence). The CDR3 runs to 16 residues.

Sequencing input: peripheral blood. This chain links TRBV20-1 with TRBJ1-5, with D tentatively TRBD1 (5 bases). This clonotype was sampled from a woman between 45 and 65 years old with active or convalescent COVID-19. The CDR3 DNA sequence: TGCAGTGCTAGTAGGGGTGATAGTTCCGGCAATCAGCCCCAGCATTTT. Residues: CSASRGDSSGNQPQHF.